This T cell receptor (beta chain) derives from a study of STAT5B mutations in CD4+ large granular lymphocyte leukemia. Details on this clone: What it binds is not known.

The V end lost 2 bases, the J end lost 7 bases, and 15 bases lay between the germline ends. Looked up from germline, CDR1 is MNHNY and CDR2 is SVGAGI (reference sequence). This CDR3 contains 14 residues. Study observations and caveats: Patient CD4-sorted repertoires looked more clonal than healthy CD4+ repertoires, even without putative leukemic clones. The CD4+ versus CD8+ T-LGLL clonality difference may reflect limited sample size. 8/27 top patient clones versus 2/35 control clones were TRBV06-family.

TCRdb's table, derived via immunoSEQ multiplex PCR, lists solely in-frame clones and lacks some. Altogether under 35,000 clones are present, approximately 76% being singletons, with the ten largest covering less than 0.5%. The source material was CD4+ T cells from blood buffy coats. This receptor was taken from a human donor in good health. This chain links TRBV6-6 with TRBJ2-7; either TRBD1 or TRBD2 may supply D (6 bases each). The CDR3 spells CASSYQGGLGEQYF. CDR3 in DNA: TGTGCCAGCAGTTACCAAGGGGGGCTGGGTGAGCAGTACTTC.